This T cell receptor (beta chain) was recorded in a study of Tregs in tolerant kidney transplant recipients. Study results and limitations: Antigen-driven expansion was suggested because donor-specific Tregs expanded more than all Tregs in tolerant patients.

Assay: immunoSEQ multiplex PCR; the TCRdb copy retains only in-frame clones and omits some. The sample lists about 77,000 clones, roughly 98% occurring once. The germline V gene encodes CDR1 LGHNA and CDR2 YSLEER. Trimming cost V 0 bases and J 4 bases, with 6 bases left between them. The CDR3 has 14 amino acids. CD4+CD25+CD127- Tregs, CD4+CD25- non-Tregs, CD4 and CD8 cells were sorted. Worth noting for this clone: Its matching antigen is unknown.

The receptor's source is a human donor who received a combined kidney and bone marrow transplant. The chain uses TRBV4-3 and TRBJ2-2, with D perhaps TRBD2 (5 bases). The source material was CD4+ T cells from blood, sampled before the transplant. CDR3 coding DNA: TGCGCCAGCAGCCAAGACGGAGGCACCGGGGAGCTGTTTTTT. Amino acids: CASSQDGGTGELFF.